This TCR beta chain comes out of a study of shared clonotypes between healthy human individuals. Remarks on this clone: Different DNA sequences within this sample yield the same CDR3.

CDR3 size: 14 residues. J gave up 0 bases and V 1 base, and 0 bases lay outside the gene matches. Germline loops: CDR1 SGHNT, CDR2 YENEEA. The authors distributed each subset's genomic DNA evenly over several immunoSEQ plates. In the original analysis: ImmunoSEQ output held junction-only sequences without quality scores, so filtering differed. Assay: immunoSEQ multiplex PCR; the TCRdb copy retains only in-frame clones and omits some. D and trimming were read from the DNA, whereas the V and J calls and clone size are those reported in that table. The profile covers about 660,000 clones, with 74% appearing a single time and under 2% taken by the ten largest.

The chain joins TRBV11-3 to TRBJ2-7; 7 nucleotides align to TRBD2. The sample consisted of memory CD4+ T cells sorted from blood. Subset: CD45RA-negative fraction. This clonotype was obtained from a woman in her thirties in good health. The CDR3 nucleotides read TGTGCCAGCAGCTTAGGCGGGAGCTCCTACGAGCAGTACTTC. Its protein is CASSLGGSSYEQYF. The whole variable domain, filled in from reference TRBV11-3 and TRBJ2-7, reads EAGVVQSPRYKIIEKKQPVAFWCNPISGHNTLYWYLQNLGQGPELLIRYENEEAVDDSQLPKDRFSAERLKGVDSTLKIQPAELGDSAVYLCASSLGGSSYEQYFGPGTRLTVT.